This T cell receptor beta chain was recovered during a study of shared clonotypes between healthy human individuals. As for the study in general: Donor ages ranged 18 to 49 years: a couple of women, a few men. Study-wide results and caveats: The genetic and exposure-history diversity represented was limited by few donors.

Each of the donors was a healthy adult who was HIV-negative and had not had a recent acute infection or vaccination. Clones were read by immunoSEQ multiplex PCR, and TCRdb kept only the in-frame ones, dropping some. Here the sample spans roughly 2.6 million clones, approximately 92% being singletons. The CDR3 spans 15 residues. Germline CDR1 and CDR2: MDHEN and SYDVKM. Worth noting for this clone: Its target is not known.

This chain connects TRBV28 to TRBJ2-5; TRBD1 matches 7 bases. The J call may be incorrect, as the DNA end agrees better with TRBJ2-7. This receptor was obtained from a man aged 18 to 30 in good health. Specimen: naive CD4+ T cells sorted from blood. Subset denoted: CD45RA+ positively selected. The DNA for the CDR3 is TGTGCCAGCAGCCCAGGACAGGCCCTCTCCTACGAGCAGTACTTC. This sequence encodes CASSPGQALSYEQYF.